These 7 T cell receptor beta chains were all obtained from the same sample, sequenced in a study of PD-1 blockade in mismatch repair-deficient tumors. Generated by immunoSEQ multiplex PCR, the TCRdb table keeps only in-frame clones and is missing some. This repertoire shows some 49,000 clones, around 77% found once; its top ten account for 3% to 4%. The material sequenced was PBMCs, taken before pembrolizumab treatment. These receptors originate from an adult with mismatch repair-deficient cancer.

The chain uses TRBV7-2 and TRBJ2-7; tentative D call: TRBD2 (5 bases). The CDR3 runs 14 residues. Germline lookup yields CDR1 SGHTA and CDR2 FQGNSA. Trimming stripped 1 base from V and 6 bases from J, with 13 bases between. The CDR3 protein is CASSLGKAAREQYF. CDR3 sequence (DNA): TGTGCCAGCAGCTTAGGGAAAGCGGCGCGCGAGCAGTACTTC.

This clone was seen a handful of times. The chain joins TRBV5-1 to TRBJ2-3; TRBD2 agrees at 9 bases. V trimming: 5 bases; J trimming: 6 bases; junction bases outside the gene matches: 16. The germline V gene has CDR1 SGHRS and CDR2 YFSETQ. This CDR3 is 17 amino acids long. CDR3 nucleotides: TGCGCCAGCAGTCTGGGGGCTAGCGGGACCCTCGCGGATACGCAGTATTTT. Translation gives CASSLGASGTLADTQYF.

The chain joins TRBV2 to TRBJ2-7, with D possibly being TRBD1 or TRBD2 (5 bases each). This CDR3 contains 17 residues. Looked up from germline, CDR1 is SNHLY and CDR2 is FYNNEI. V was clipped by 4 bases and J by 0 bases, with 19 bases between them. DNA of the CDR3: TGTGCCAGCAGTGGGGGGACGTTACCTGACCTCTCCTACGAGCAGTACTTC. As protein: CASSGGTLPDLSYEQYF.

This rearrangement joins TRBV5-6 to TRBJ1-2, with a tentative D call TRBD1 (6 bases). The CDR3 loop spans 14 amino acids. Germline CDR1 SGHDT, CDR2 YYEEEE. V shed 7 bases and J shed 8 bases, with 21 bases lying between them. CDR3 bases: TGTGCCAGCCGTTTGTGGGGGGCCCAGCGGGGCTACACCTTC. It codes for CASRLWGAQRGYTF.

Here the CDR3 reads CASSLGETLYEQYF. The CDR3, as DNA: TGTGCCAGCAGCTTAGGGGAGACCCTCTACGAGCAGTACTTC. The chain uses TRBV11-1 and TRBJ2-7, with D possibly matching TRBD2 (5 bases). Looked up from germline, CDR1 is SGHAT and CDR2 is FQDESV (reference sequence). The CDR3 has 14 residues. Trimming removed 1 base from V and 3 bases from J, with 10 bases in between. Drawing the rest from reference TRBV11-1 and TRBJ2-7, the complete variable domain is EAEVAQSPRYKITEKSQAVAFWCDPISGHATLYWYRQILGQGPELLVQFQDESVVDDSQLPKDRFSAERLKGVDSTLKIQPAELGDSAMYLCASSLGETLYEQYFGPGTRLTVT.

The V and J genes are TRBV19 and TRBJ2-5; possibly TRBD2 for D (6 bases). In germline, CDR1 is LNHDA, CDR2 SQIVND (reference sequence). The ends were cut back, 5 bases at V and 4 bases at J, with 14 bases in the middle. The CDR3 is 14 amino acids. The CDR3 sequence: CASSSREVGETQYF. CDR3 nucleotide sequence: TGTGCCAGTAGTTCCAGGGAGGTCGGAGAGACCCAGTACTTC.

This clone showed up just a few times. Sequence at one end of the junction differs from germline and may be a read error. This sequence joins TRBV7-7 and TRBJ2-1; the match to TRBD1 covers 7 bases. Germline assignment: CDR1 SSHAT and CDR2 FNYEAQ (reference sequence). The CDR3 contains 13 residues. The CDR3 DNA is TGTGCTAGCAGCTTGGACAGGACTAATGAGCAGTTCTTC. Its protein product is CASSLDRTNEQFF. Looking up the rest from reference TRBV7-7 and TRBJ2-1 gives the full variable domain: GAGVSQSPRYKVTKRGQDVTLRCDPISSHATLYWYQQALGQGPEFLTYFNYEAQPDKSGLPSDRFSAERPEGSISTLTIQRTEQRDSAMYRCASSLDRTNEQFFGPGTRLTVL.